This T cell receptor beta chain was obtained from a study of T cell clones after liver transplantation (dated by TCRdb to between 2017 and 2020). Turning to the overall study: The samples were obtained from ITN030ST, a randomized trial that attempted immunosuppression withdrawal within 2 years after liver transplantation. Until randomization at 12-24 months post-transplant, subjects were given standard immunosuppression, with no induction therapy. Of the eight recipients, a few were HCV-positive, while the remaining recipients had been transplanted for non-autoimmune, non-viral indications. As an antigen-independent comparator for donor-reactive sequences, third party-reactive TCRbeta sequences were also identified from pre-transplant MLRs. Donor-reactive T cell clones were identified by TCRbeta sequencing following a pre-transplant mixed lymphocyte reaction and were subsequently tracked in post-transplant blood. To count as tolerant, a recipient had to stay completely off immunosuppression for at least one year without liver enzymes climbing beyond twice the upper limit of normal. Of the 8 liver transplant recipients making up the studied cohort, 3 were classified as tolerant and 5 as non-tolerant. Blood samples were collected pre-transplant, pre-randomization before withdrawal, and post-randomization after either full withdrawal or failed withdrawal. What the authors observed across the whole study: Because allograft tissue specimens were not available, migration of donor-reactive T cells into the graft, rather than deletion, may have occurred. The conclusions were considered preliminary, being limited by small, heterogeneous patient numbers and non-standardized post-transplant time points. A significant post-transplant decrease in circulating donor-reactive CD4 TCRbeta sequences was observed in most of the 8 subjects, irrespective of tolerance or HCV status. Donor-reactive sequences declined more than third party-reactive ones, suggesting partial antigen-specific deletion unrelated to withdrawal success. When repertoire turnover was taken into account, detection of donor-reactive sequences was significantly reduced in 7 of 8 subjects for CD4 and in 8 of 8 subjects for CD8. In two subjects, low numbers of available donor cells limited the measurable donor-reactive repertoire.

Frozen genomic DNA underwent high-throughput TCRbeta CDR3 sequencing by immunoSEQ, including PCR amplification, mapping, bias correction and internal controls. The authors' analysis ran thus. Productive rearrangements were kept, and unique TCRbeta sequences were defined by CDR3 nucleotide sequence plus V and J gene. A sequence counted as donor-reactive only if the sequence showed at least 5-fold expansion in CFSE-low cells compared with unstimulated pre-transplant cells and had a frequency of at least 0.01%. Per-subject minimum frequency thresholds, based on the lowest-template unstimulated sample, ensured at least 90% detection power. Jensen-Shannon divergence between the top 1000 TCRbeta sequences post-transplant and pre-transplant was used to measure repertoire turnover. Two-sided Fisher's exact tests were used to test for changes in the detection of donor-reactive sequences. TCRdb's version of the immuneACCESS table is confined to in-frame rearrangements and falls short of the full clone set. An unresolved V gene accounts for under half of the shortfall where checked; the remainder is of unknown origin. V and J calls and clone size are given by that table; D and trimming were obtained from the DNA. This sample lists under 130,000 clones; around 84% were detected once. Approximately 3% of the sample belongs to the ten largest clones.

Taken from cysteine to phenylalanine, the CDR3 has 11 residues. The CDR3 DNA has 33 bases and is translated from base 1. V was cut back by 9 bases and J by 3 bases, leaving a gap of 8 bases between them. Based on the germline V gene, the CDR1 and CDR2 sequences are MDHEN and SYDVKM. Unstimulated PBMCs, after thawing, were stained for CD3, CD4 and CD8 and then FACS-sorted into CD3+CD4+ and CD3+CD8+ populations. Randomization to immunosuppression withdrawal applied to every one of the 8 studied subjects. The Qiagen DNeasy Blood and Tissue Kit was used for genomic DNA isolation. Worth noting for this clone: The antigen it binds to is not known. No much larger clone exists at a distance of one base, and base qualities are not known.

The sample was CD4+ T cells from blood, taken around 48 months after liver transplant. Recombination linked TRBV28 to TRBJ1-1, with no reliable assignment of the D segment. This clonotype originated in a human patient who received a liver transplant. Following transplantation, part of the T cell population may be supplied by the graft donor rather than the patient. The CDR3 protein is CASGGYTEAFF. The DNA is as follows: TGTGCCAGTGGAGGCTACACTGAAGCTTTCTTT.